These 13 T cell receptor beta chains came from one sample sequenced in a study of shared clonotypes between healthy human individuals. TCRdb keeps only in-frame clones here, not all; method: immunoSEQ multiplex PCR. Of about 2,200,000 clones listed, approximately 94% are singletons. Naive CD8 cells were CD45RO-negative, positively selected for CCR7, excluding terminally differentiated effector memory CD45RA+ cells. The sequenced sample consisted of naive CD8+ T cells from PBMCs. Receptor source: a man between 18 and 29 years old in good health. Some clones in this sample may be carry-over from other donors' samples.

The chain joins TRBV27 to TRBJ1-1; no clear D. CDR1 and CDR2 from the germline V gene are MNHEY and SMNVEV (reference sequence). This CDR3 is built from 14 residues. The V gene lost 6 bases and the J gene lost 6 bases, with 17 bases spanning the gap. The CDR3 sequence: CASSLTGIGSEAFF. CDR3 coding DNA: TGTGCCAGCAGCCTGACGGGAATCGGCTCTGAAGCTTTCTTT.

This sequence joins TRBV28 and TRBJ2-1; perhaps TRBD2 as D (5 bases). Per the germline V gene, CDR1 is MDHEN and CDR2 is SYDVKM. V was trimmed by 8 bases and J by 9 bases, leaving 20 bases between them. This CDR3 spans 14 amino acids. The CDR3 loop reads CASGPSKTRGEQFF. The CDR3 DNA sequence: TGTGCCAGCGGGCCCTCCAAAACCCGGGGTGAGCAGTTCTTC. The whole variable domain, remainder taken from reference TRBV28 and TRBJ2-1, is DVKVTQSSRYLVKRTGEKVFLECVQDMDHENMFWYRQDPGLGLRLIYFSYDVKMKEKGDIPEGYSVSREKKERFSLILESASTNQTSMYLCASGPSKTRGEQFFGPGTRLTVL.

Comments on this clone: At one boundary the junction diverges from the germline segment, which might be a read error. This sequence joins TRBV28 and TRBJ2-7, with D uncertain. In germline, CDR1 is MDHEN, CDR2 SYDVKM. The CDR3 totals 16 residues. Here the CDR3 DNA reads TGTGCCAGCAGTTTAAGGGCCAAACTGACTCCTTATGCGCCTTTCTTC. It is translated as CASSLRAKLTPYAPFF. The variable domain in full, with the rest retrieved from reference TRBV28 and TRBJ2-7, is DVKVTQSSRYLVKRTGEKVFLECVQDMDHENMFWYRQDPGLGLRLIYFSYDVKMKEKGDIPEGYSVSREKKERFSLILESASTNQTSMYLCASSLRAKLTPYAPFFGPGTRLTVT.

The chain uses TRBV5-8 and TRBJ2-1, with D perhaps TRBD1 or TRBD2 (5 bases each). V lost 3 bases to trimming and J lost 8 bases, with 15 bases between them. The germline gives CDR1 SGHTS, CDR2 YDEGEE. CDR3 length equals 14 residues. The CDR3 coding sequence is TGTGCCAGCAGCTCCGGGGCCAGCAGCGATGAGCAGTTCTTC. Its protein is CASSSGASSDEQFF.

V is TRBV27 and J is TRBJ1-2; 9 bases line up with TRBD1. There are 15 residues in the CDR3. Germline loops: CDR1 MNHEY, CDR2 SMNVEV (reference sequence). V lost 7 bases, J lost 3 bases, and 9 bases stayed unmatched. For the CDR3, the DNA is TGTGCCAGCAAGTACGCGGGACAGGGTGACTATGGCTACACCTTC. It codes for CASKYAGQGDYGYTF.

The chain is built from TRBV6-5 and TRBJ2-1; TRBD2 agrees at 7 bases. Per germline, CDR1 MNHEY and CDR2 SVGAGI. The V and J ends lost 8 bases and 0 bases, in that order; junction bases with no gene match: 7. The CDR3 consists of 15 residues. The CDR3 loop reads CASASGGNSYNEQFF. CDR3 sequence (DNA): TGTGCCAGCGCCTCGGGGGGTAACTCCTACAATGAGCAGTTCTTC.

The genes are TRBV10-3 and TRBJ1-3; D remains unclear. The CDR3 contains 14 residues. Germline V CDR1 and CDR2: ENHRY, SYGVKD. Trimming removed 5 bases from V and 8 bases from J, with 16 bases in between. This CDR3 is CAISTSESLDTIYF. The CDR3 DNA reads TGTGCCATCAGTACATCGGAGAGTCTTGACACCATATATTTT.

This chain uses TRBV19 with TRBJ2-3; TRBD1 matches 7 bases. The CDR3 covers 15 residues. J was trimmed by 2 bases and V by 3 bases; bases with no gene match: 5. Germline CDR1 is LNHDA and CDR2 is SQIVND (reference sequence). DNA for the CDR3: TGTGCCAGTAGTATGAAACAGGGGCTCACAGATACGCAGTATTTT. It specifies CASSMKQGLTDTQYF.

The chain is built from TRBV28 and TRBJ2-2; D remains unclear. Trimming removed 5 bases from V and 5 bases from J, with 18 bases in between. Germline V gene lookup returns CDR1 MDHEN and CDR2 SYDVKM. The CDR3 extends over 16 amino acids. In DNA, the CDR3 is TGTGCCAGCAGTCCCCCTCCGTTGGGGATAACCGGGGAGCTGTTTTTT. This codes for CASSPPPLGITGELFF. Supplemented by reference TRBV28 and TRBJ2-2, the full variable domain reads DVKVTQSSRYLVKRTGEKVFLECVQDMDHENMFWYRQDPGLGLRLIYFSYDVKMKEKGDIPEGYSVSREKKERFSLILESASTNQTSMYLCASSPPPLGITGELFFGEGSRLTVL.

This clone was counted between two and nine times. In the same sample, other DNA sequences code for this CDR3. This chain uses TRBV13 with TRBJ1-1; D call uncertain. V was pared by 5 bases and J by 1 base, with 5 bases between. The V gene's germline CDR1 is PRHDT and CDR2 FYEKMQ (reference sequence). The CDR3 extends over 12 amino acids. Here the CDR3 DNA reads TGTGCCAGCAGCCGGGAGAACACTGAAGCTTTCTTT. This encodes CASSRENTEAFF.

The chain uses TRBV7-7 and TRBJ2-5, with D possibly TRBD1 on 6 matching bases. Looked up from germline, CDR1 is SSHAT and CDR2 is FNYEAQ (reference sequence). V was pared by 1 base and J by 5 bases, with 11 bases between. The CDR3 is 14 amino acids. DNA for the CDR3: TGTGCCAGCAGCTTAGGTTCGAGGGGGGAGACCCAGTACTTC. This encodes CASSLGSRGETQYF.

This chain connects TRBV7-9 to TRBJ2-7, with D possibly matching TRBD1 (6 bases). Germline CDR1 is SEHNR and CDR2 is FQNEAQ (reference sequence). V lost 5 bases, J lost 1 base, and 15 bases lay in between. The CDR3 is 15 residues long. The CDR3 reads CASSPKDRGSYEQYF. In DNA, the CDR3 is TGTGCCAGCAGCCCCAAGGACAGAGGTTCCTACGAGCAGTACTTC.

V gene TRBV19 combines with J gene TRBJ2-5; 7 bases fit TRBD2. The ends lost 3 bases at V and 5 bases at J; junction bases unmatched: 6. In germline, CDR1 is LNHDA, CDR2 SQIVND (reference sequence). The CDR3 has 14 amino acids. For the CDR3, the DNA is TGTGCCAGTAGTATCGCGGCGGGAGCGGAGACCCAGTACTTC. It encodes CASSIAAGAETQYF.